The present T cell receptor beta chain was sequenced within a study of T cell responses to AZD1222 COVID-19 vaccine. Notes on the study in general: Possibly, clonal diversity was underestimated; donors were largely white British and included more females. Repertoires were sampled only after the peak T cell response.

The assay was immunoSEQ multiplex PCR, and TCRdb's table has in-frame clones only and misses some. The profile shows roughly 70,000 clones, 86% of them singletons. Of note for this clone: Its matching antigen is unknown.

The CDR3 totals 14 residues. Trimming pared 0 bases from V and 3 bases from J, leaving 8 bases between. Germline V gene data show CDR1 as GTSNPN and CDR2 as SVGIG (reference sequence). The chain combines TRBV30 with TRBJ2-2; D unresolved. The specimen was peripheral blood, collected on day 0 of AZD1222 vaccination. This receptor was obtained from an adult in good health. CDR3 in amino acids: CAWSVSRYTGELFF. The CDR3 bases are TGTGCCTGGAGTGTTTCGCGATACACCGGGGAGCTGTTTTTT.